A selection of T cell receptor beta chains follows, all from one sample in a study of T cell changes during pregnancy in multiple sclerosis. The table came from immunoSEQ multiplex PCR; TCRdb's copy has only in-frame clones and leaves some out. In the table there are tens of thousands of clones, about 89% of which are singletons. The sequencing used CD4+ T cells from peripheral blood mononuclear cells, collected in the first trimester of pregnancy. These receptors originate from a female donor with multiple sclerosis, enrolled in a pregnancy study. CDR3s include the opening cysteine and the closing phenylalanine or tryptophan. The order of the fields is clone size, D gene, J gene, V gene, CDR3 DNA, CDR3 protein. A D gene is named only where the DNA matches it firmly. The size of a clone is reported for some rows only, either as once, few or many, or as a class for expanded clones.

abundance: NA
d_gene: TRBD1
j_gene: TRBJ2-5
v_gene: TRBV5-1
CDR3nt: TGCGCCAGCAGCTTCCGGACAGGGGAAGAGACCCAGTACTTC
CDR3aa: CASSFRTGEETQYF

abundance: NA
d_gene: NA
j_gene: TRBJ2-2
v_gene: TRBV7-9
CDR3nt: TGTGCCAGCAGCTTAGACGGTTACACCGGGGAGCTGTTTTTT
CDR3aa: CASSLDGYTGELFF

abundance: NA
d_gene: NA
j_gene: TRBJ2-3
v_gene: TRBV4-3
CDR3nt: TGCGCCAGCAGCCAAGATCGTCAGATCCTCACAGATACGCAGTATTTT
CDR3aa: CASSQDRQILTDTQYF

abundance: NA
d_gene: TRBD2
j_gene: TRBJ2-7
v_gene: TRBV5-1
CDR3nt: TGCGCCAGCAGCGCCATGACTAGCGGGAGCTCCTACGAGCAGTACTTC
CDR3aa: CASSAMTSGSSYEQYF

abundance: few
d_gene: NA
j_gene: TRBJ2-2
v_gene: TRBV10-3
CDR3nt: TGTGCCATCAGTGATCTCCCAGGGGATACCGGGGAGCTGTTTTTT
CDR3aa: CAISDLPGDTGELFF

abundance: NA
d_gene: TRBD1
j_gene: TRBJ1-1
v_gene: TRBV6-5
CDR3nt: TGTGCCAGCAGTTCCCAGACGGGACAGAGGGGAGCTTTCTTT
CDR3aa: CASSSQTGQRGAFF

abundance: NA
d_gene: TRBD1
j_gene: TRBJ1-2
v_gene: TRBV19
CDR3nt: TGTGCCAGTACCCAACTTGGGGGACAGGGGGCTGTGCGCGGCTACACCTTC
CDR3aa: CASTQLGGQGAVRGYTF

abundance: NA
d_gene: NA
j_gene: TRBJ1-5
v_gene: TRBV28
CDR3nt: TGTGCCAGCAGTTTCGGACAGAAGATAACTCTTCTCCATCAGCCCCAGCATTTT
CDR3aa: CASSFGQKITLLHQPQHF

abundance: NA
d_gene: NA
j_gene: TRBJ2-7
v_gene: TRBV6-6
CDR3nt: TGTGCCAGCGGGGGCCTTGGCAGCTCCTACGAGCAGTACTTC
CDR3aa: CASGGLGSSYEQYF

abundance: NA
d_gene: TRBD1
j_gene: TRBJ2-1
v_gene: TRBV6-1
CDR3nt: TGTGCCAGCAGTGAAGACAGGGGCCGGTGGAATGAGCAGTTCTTC
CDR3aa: CASSEDRGRWNEQFF

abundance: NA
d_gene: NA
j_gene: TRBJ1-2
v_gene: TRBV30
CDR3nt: TGTGCCTGGAGTGTTTTGAGAAACGGCTACACCTTC
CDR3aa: CAWSVLRNGYTF

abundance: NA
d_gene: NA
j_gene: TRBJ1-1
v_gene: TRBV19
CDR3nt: TGTGCCAGTAGAAGTGAGAGGCTTTCCACTGAAGCTTTCTTT
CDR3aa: CASRSERLSTEAFF

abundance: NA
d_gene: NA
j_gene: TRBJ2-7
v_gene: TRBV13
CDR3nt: TGTGCCAGCAGCTCGAACCGGGACAAGGTCTCCTACGAGCAGTACTTC
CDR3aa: CASSSNRDKVSYEQYF

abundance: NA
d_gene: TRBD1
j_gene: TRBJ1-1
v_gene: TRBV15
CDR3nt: TGTGCCACCAGCAGAGAGCGGACAGGGCGGACTGAAGCTTTCTTT
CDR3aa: CATSRERTGRTEAFF

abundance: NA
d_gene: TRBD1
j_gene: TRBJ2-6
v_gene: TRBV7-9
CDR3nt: TGTGCCAGCACTCTGACAGGGAATCCAGCTGGGGCCAACGTCCTGACTTTC
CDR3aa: CASTLTGNPAGANVLTF

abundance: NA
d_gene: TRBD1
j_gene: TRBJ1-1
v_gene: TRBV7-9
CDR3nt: TGTGCCAGCAGCCCAGAAGGTTCCGGGACAGGCACTGAAGCTTTCTTT
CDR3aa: CASSPEGSGTGTEAFF

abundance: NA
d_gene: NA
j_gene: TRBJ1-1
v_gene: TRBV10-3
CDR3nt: TGTGCCATCAGTGAAGGGCAGGGCCAAAACACTGAAGCTTTCTTT
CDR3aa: CAISEGQGQNTEAFF

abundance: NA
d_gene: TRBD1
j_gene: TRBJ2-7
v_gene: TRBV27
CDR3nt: TGTGCCAGCAGTCCAAGTTTAACAGGGGTCTACGAGCAGTACTTC
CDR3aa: CASSPSLTGVYEQYF

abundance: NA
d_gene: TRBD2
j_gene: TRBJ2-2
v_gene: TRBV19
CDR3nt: TGTGCCAGTAGCCCTGGACTAGCGGGAGTTGTCGGGGAGCTGTTTTTT
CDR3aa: CASSPGLAGVVGELFF

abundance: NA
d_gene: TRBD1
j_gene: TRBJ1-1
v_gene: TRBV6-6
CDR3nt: TGTGCCAGTGGGGACAGTAACACTGAAGCTTTCTTT
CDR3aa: CASGDSNTEAFF

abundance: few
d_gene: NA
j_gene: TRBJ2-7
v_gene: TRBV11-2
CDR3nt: TGTGCCAGCAGCGGTCGGGTCTGGCACTCCTACGAGCAGTACTTC
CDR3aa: CASSGRVWHSYEQYF

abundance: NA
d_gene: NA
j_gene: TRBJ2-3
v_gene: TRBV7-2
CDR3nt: TGTGCCAGCAGCTCTACTAGGATCACAGATACGCAGTATTTT
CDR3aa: CASSSTRITDTQYF

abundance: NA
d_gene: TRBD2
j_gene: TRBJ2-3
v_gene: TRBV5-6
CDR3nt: TGTGCCAGCAGCCCTAAGCGGGAAGGCACAGATACGCAGTATTTT
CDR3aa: CASSPKREGTDTQYF